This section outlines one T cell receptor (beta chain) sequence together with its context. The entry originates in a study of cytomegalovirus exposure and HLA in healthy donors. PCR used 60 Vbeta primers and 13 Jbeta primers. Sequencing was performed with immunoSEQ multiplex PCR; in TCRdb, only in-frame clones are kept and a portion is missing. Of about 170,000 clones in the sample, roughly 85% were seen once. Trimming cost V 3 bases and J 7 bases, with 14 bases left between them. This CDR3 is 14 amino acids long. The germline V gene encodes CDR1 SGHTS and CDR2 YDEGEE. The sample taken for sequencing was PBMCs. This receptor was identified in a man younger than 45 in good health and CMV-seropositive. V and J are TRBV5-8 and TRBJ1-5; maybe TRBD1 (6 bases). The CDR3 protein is CASSSRDTMQPQHF. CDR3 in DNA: TGTGCCAGCAGCTCACGGGACACGATGCAGCCCCAGCATTTT.